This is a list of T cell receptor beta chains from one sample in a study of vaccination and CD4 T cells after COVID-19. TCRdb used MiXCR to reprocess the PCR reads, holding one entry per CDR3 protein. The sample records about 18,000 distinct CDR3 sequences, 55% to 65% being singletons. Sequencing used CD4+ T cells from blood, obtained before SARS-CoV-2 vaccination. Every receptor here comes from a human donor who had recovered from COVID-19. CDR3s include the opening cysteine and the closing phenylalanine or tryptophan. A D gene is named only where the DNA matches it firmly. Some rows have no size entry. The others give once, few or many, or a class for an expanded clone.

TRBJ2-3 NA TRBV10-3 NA CAISLSTDTQYF TGTGCCATCAGTCTTAGCACAGATACGCAGTATTTT
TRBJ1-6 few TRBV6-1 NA CASSVDLDFPLHF TGTGCCAGCAGTGTGGACTTGGATTTTCCCCTCCACTTT
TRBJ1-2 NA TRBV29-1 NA CSADGYTF TGCAGCGCAGATGGCTACACCTTC
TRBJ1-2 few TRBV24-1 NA CATSDWTQGLGYTF TGTGCCACCAGTGATTGGACCCAGGGGCTTGGCTACACCTTC
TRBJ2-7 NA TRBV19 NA CASTGRGEQYF TGTGCCAGCACAGGGAGGGGCGAGCAGTACTTC
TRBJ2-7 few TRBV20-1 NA CSADASANEQYF TGCAGTGCCGATGCCTCTGCGAACGAGCAGTACTTC
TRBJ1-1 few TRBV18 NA CASSSRRGLEAFF TGTGCCAGCTCAAGCCGTCGGGGGCTTGAAGCTTTCTTT
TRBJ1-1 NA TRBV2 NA CASSEALRVTEAFF TGTGCCAGCAGTGAAGCGCTTCGGGTCACTGAAGCTTTCTTT
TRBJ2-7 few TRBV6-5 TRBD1 CASSYRQGTYEQYF TGTGCCAGCAGTTACCGACAGGGAACCTACGAGCAGTACTTC
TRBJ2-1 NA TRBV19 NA CASSGTSGWGNEQFF TGTGCCAGTAGCGGGACATCGGGTTGGGGCAATGAGCAGTTCTTC
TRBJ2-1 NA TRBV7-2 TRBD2 CASSLEAGGPHEQFF TGTGCCAGCAGCTTAGAAGCGGGAGGGCCCCATGAGCAGTTCTTC
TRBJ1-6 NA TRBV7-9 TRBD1 CASSSWGQGNSPLHF TGTGCCAGCAGCTCATGGGGACAGGGGAATTCACCCCTCCACTTT
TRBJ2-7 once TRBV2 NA CASTPSGARYEQYF TGTGCCAGCACCCCATCAGGGGCCCGATACGAGCAGTACTTC
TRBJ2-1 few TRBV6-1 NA CATSRDKYNEQFF TGTGCCACCTCCCGGGACAAGTACAATGAGCAGTTCTTC
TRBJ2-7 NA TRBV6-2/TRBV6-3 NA CASSSPGQRVSYEQYF TGTGCCAGCAGTTCCCCAGGACAGAGGGTCTCCTACGAGCAGTACTTC
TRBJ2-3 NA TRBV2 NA CASTTTDTQYF TGTGCCAGCACGACGACAGATACGCAGTATTTT
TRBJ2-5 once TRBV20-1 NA CSAKVGGQETQYF TGCAGTGCTAAGGTCGGGGGACAAGAGACCCAGTACTTC
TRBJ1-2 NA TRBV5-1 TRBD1 CASSLGQGAWGYTF TGCGCCAGCAGCCTGGGACAGGGGGCCTGGGGCTACACCTTC
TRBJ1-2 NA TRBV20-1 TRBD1 CSAGTGGGANYGYTF TGCAGTGCCGGGACAGGGGGGGGAGCTAACTATGGCTACACCTTC
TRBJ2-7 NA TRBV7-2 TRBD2 CASSSSGRPYLEQYF TGTGCCAGCAGCTCTAGCGGGAGGCCTTATCTTGAGCAGTACTTC
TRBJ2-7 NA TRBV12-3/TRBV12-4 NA CASSLSSSGPQYF TGTGCCAGCAGTTTATCTTCCTCGGGACCGCAGTACTTC
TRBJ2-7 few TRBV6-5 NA CASSYSDRRQDEQYF TGTGCCAGCAGTTACTCGGACAGACGTCAGGACGAGCAGTACTTC
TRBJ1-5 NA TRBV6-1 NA CASSEFVGQHF TGTGCCAGCAGTGAATTCGTAGGCCAGCATTTT
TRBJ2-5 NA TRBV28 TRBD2 CASSSERAGGPQTQYF TGTGCCAGCAGTTCCGAGAGAGCGGGAGGGCCTCAGACCCAGTACTTC
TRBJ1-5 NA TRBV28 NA CASSSQRGGLQPQHF TGTGCCAGCAGTTCCCAACGTGGGGGGCTTCAGCCCCAGCATTTT
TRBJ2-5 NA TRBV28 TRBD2 CASSPQTSGGTPKYF TGTGCCAGCAGCCCCCAGACTAGCGGGGGGACTCCGAAGTACTTC
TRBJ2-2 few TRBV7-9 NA CASSRRQLKRTGELFF TGTGCCAGCAGCCGGAGGCAGCTCAAGCGGACCGGGGAGCTGTTTTTT
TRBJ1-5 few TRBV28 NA CATIGGGGYQPQHF TGTGCCACAATTGGCGGAGGGGGTTATCAGCCCCAGCATTTT
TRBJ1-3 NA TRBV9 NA CASGRTARNTIYF TGTGCCAGCGGCAGGACAGCGAGAAACACCATATATTTT
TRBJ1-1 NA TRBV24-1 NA CATSDQTHEAFF TGTGCCACCAGTGACCAGACGCATGAAGCTTTCTTT
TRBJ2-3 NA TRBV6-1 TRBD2 CASTLVGAGGPYTQYF TGTGCCAGCACCCTCGTGGGAGCGGGAGGGCCGTATACGCAGTATTTT
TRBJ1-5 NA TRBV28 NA CASSWQETTFNQPQHF TGTGCCAGCAGTTGGCAGGAGACTACCTTCAATCAGCCCCAGCATTTT
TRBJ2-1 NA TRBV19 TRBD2 CASSLRGPRLASNEQFF TGTGCCAGTAGTTTGAGGGGCCCGAGACTAGCGAGCAATGAGCAGTTCTTC
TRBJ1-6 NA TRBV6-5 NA CASSYGQAWGPLHF TGTGCCAGCAGTTACGGCCAGGCGTGGGGGCCCCTCCACTTT
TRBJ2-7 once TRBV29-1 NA CSVEDEVGDEQYF TGCAGCGTTGAAGATGAAGTGGGGGACGAGCAGTACTTC
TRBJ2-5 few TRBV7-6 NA CASSQNQETQYF TGTGCCAGCAGCCAGAACCAAGAGACCCAGTACTTC
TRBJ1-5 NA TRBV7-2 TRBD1 CASSLKGGAGNQPQHF TGTGCCAGCAGCTTAAAAGGGGGCGCAGGCAATCAGCCCCAGCATTTT
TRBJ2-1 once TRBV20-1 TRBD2 CSARAAGRGHGTSGYNEQFF TGCAGTGCTAGAGCGGCGGGCAGGGGGCACGGGACTAGCGGCTACAATGAGCAGTTCTTC
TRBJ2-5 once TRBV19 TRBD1 CASSISAGGQETQYF TGTGCCAGTAGTATTTCGGCAGGGGGCCAAGAGACCCAGTACTTC
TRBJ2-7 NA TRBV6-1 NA CASSRNLGDEQYF TGTGCCAGCAGCCGGAACCTAGGTGACGAGCAGTACTTC
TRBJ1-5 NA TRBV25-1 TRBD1 CASSEAGGAGPQPQHF TGTGCCAGCAGTGAGGCAGGGGGCGCAGGGCCTCAGCCCCAGCATTTT
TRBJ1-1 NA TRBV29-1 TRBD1 CSVAWTGENTEAFF TGCAGCGTTGCCTGGACAGGGGAGAACACTGAAGCTTTCTTT
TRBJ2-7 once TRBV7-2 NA CASSSPVRGTYEQYF TGTGCCAGCAGCTCACCGGTCCGTGGGACCTACGAGCAGTACTTC
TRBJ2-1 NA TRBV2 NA CATGARGSSYNEQFF TGTGCCACCGGGGCCCGGGGTAGCTCCTACAATGAGCAGTTCTTC
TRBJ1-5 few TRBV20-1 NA CSAREVRRGSNQPQHF TGCAGTGCTAGGGAGGTGAGGAGGGGTAGCAATCAGCCCCAGCATTTT
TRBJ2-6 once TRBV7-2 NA CASSLKRGLSGANVLTF TGTGCCAGCAGCTTAAAACGGGGCCTCTCTGGGGCCAACGTCCTGACTTTC
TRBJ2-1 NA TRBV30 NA CAWSLLNEQFF TGTGCCTGGAGTCTCCTCAATGAGCAGTTCTTC
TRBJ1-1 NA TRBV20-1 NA CSAGTLNTEAFF TGCAGCGCCGGGACGTTGAACACTGAAGCTTTCTTT
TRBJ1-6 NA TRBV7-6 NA CASSSNEDLHNSPLHF TGTGCCAGCAGCTCGAACGAGGACCTACATAATTCACCCCTCCACTTT
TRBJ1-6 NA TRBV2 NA CASFGQSSYNSPLHF TGTGCCAGCTTCGGACAGAGCTCCTATAATTCACCCCTCCACTTT
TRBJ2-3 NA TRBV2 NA CASSGAGTTSTDTQYF TGTGCCAGCAGTGGGGCGGGAACAACTAGCACAGATACGCAGTATTTT
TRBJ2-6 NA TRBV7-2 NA CASSARDSMFSGANVLTF TGTGCCAGCAGCGCGCGGGACAGCATGTTCTCTGGGGCCAACGTCCTGACTTTC
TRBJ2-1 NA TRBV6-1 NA CASNRDGYNEQFF TGTGCCAGCAACCGGGACGGCTACAATGAGCAGTTCTTC
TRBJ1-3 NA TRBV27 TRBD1 CASSFTGTAGNTIYF TGTGCCAGCAGTTTTACCGGGACAGCTGGAAACACCATATATTTT
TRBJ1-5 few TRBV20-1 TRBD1 CSADDRGQPQHF TGCAGTGCTGATGACAGGGGCCAGCCCCAGCATTTT